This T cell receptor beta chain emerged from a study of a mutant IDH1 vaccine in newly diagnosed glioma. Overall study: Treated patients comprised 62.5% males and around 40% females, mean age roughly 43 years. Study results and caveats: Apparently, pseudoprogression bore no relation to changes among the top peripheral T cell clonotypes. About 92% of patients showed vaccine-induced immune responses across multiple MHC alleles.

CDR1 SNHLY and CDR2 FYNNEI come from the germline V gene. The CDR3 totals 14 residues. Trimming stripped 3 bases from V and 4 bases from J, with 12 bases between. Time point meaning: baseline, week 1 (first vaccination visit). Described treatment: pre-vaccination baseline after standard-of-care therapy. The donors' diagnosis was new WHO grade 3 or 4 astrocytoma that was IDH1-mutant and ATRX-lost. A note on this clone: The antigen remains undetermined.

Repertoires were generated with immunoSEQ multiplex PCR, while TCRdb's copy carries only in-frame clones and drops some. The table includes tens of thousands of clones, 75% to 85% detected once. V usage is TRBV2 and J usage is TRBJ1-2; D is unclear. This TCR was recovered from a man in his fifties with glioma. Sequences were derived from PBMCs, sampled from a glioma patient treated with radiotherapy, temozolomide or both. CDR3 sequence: CASSDVRTLYGYTF. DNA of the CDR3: TGTGCCAGCAGTGACGTCCGAACCCTCTATGGCTACACCTTC.